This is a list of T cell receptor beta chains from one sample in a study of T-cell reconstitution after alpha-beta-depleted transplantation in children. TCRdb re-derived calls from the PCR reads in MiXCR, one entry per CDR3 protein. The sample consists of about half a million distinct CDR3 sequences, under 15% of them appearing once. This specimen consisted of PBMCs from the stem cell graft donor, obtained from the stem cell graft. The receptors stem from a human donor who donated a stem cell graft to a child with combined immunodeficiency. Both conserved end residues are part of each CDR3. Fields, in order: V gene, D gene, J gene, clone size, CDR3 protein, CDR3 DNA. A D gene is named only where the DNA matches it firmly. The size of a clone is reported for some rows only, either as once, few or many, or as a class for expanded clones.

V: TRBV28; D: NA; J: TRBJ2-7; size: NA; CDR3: CASSGIRDGRYEQYF; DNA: TGTGCCAGCAGTGGGATCCGGGACGGCCGTTACGAGCAGTACTTC
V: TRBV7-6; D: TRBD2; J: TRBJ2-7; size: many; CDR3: CASSSGTSGGYEQYF; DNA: TGTGCCAGCAGCTCCGGGACTAGCGGGGGGTACGAGCAGTACTTC
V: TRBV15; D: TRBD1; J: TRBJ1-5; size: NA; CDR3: CATSRDYRGGQPQHF; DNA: TGTGCCACCAGCAGAGATTACAGGGGGGGTCAGCCCCAGCATTTT
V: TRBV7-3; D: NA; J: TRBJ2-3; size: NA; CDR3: CASSLNGALQDTQYF; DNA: TGTGCCAGCAGCTTAAATGGGGCCCTACAAGATACGCAGTATTTT
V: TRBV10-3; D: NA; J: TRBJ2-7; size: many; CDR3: CATGRDGTYEQYF; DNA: TGTGCCACCGGCCGGGACGGGACCTACGAGCAGTACTTC
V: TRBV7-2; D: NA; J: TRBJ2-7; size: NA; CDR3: CASGPSGDEQYF; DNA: TGTGCCAGCGGGCCCTCTGGGGACGAGCAGTACTTC
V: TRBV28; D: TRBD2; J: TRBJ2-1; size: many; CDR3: CASTGGRPFLVQFF; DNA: TGTGCCAGCACTGGCGGGAGGCCTTTTCTAGTGCAGTTCTTC
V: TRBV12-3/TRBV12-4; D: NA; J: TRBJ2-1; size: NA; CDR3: CASSFGDPSGINEQFF; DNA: TGTGCCAGCAGTTTTGGGGACCCGTCGGGTATAAATGAGCAGTTCTTC
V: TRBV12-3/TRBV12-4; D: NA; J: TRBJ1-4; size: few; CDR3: CASSPSRDEKLFF; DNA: TGTGCCAGCAGTCCTTCGAGGGATGAAAAACTGTTTTTT
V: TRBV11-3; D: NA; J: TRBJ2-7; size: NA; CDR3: CASSFGRRSSYEQYF; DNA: TGTGCCAGCAGCTTCGGTAGAAGGAGCTCCTACGAGCAGTACTTC
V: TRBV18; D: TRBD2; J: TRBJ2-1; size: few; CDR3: CASSPPSGRANEQFF; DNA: TGTGCCAGCTCCCCTCCTAGCGGGAGGGCCAATGAGCAGTTCTTC
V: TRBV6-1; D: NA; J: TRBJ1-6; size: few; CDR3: CASSGAEDSPLHF; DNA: TGTGCCAGCAGTGGGGCGGAGGATTCACCCCTCCACTTT
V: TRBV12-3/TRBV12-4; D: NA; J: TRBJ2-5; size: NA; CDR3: CASSSSIAQYF; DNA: TGTGCCAGCAGTTCCTCGATCGCCCAGTACTTC
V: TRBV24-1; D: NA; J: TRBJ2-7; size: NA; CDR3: CATSDIGTPSIPSYEQYF; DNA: TGTGCCACCAGTGATATCGGGACTCCAAGTATCCCCTCCTACGAGCAGTACTTC
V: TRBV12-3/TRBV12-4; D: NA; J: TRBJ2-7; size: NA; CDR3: CASSLGLGAQYF; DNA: TGTGCCAGCAGTTTAGGGCTGGGGGCGCAGTACTTC
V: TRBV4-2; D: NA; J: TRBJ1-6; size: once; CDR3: CASGPGHQGLSNSPLHF; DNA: TGTGCCAGCGGCCCCGGTCATCAGGGGCTTTCGAATTCACCCCTCCACTTT
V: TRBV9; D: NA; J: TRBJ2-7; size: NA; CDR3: CASSVDPLDYEQYF; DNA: TGTGCCAGCAGCGTAGACCCCCTAGACTACGAGCAGTACTTC
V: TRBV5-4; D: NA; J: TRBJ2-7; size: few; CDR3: CASSLGRLDYEQYF; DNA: TGTGCCAGCAGCTTGGGCCGCCTGGACTACGAGCAGTACTTC
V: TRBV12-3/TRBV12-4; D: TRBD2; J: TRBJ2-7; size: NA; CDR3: CASRVLAGGGEQYF; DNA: TGTGCCAGCAGAGTATTAGCGGGAGGTGGGGAGCAGTACTTC
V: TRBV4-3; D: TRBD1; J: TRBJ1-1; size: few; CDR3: CASSQSTGGFWTEAFF; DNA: TGCGCCAGCAGCCAATCTACAGGGGGCTTTTGGACTGAAGCTTTCTTT
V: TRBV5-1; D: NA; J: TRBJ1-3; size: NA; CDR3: CASSPQVSGNTIYF; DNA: TGCGCCAGCAGCCCACAGGTCTCTGGAAACACCATATATTTT
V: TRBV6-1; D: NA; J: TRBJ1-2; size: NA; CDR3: CASSEIAANYGYTF; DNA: TGTGCCAGCAGTGAAATAGCAGCGAACTATGGCTACACCTTC
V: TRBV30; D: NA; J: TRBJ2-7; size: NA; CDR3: CAWSASAGGEQYF; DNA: TGTGCCTGGAGTGCGAGTGCGGGCGGAGAGCAGTACTTC
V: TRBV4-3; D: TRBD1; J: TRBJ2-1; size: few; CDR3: CASSQTYRGRGEQFF; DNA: TGCGCCAGCAGCCAGACTTACAGGGGGCGCGGAGAGCAGTTCTTC
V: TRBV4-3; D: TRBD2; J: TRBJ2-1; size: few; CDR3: CASSHAVGGSVGQFF; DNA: TGCGCCAGCAGCCACGCGGTAGGCGGGAGTGTTGGGCAGTTCTTC
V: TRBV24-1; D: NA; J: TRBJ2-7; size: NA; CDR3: CATSDAGQSWQGEQYF; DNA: TGTGCCACCAGTGATGCCGGGCAGTCCTGGCAAGGCGAGCAGTACTTC
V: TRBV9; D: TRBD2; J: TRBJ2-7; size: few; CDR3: CASSVGSGGYYEQYF; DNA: TGTGCCAGCAGCGTAGGGAGCGGGGGATACTACGAGCAGTACTTC